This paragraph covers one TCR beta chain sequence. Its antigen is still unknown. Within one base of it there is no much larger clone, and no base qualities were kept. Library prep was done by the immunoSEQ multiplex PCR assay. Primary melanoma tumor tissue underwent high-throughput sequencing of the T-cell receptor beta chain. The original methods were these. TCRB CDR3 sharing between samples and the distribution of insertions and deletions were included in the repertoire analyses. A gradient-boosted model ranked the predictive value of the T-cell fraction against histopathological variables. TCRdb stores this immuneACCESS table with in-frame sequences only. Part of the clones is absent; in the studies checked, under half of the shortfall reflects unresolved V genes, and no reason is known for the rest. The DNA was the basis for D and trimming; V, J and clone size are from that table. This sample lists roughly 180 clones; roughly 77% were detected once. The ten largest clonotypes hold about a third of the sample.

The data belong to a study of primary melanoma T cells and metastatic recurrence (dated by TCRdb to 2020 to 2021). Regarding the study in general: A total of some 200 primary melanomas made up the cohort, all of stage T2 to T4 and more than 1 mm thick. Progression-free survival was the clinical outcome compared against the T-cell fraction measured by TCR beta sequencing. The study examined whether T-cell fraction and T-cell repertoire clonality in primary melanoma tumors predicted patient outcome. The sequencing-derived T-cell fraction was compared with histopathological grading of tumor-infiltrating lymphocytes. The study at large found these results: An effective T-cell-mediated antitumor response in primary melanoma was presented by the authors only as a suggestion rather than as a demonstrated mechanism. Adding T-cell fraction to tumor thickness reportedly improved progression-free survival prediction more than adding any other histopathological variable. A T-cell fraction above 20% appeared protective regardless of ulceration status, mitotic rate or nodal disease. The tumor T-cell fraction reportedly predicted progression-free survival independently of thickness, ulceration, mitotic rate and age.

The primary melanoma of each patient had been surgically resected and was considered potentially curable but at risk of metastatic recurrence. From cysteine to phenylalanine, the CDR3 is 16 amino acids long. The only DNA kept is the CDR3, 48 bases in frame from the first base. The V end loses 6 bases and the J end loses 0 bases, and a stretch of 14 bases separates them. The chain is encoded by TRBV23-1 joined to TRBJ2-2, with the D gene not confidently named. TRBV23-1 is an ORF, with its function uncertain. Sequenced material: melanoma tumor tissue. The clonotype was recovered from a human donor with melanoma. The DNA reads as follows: TGCGCCAGCAGCCAAGAACCGTACACGAACACCGGGGAGCTGTTTTTT. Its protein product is CASSQEPYTNTGELFF.